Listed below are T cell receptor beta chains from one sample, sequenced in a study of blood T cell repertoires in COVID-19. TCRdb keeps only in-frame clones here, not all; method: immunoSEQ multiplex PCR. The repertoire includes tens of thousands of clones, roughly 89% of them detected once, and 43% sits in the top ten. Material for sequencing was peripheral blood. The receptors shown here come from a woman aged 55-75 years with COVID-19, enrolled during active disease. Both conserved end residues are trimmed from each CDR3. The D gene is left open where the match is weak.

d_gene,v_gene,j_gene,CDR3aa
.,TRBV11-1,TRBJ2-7,ASSAGTHRQY
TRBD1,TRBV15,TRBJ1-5,ATSRSTGMSNQPQH
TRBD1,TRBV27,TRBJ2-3,ASSFLGQGTDTQY
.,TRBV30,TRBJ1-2,AWTQGSERLH
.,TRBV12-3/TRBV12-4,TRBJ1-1,ASSPTGITEAF
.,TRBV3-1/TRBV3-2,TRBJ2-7,ASSRKGATYEQY
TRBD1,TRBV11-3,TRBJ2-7,ASSFAGGYEQY
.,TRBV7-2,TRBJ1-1,ASSLAFTDTEAF
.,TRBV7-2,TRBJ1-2,ASSQQWGGNGYT
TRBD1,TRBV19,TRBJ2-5,ASSFQTGHSQETQY
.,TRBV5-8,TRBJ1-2,ASSPAGRIIGYT
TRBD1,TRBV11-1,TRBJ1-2,ASSAQGNYGYT
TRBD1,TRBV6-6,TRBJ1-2,ASSYTGGGYGYT
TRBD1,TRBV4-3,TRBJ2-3,ASSRHAGTDLDTQY
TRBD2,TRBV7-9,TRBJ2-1,ASSPPVSGSLGSYNEQF
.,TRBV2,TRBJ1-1,ASSEFYFEAF
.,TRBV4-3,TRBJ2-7,ASSQPGSYEQY
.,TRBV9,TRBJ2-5,ASSVGTLHRDQETQY
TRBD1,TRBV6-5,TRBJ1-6,ASSYSSQGANSPLH
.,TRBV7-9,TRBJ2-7,ASSLVATLSYEQY
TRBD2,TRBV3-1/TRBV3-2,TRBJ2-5,ASSQDRAGGGETQY
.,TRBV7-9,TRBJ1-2,ASNPLAGLNGYT
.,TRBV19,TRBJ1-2,ASSIGEDGYT
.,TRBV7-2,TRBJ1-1,ASSIGQNTEAF